The clone carrying this T cell receptor beta chain was observed a handful of times. As yet, its antigen is unknown. The data stem from a study of beta chain features in type 1 diabetes. Study findings and constraints: A moderate, significant TCRB CDR3 shortening appeared in type 1 diabetes across four CD4+ subsets. Type 1 diabetes patients had fewer VDJ junction insertions and more deletions.

Sorted CD4+ subsets: naive, central memory, regulatory, stem cell-like memory (CD45RO/CCR7/CD25/CD127/CD95/CD27 panel). Trimming at V came to 10 bases and at J to 5 bases, leaving 5 bases not matched to a gene. Per germline, CDR1 ENHRY and CDR2 SYGVKD. The CDR3 consists of 12 residues. Expressed TCRB transcripts were sequenced after all isolated RNA was converted to cDNA. Repertoires were generated with immunoSEQ multiplex PCR, while TCRdb's copy carries only in-frame clones and drops some. Of fewer than 300,000 clones in the sample, around 21% are singletons; the top ten hold 0.028%. The chain is built from TRBV10-3 and TRBJ2-7, with 10 bases lining up with TRBD1. The TCR sequence derives from a woman aged 40 to 50 with type 1 diabetes. The sample taken for sequencing was naive CD4+ T cells from blood. DNA for the CDR3: TGTGCCAGCGGGACAGGGGTGAACGAGCAGTACTTC. Protein: CASGTGVNEQYF.